Listed below are T cell receptor beta chains from one sample, sequenced in a study of T cells after yellow fever vaccination. TCRdb independently ran MiXCR on the 5' RACE reads; one entry per CDR3 protein. Among hundreds of thousands of distinct CDR3 sequences listed, approximately 3.9% were seen once. Here the sequenced sample was PBMCs, taken on the day of the yellow fever booster vaccination. The origin of the receptors is a man younger than 35 who received the YFV17D yellow fever vaccine. The CDR3 runs from the conserved cysteine through the conserved F or W. D genes are given only for firm matches. Not every row has a clone size; where given, it reads once, few, many or a size class.

>TRBV6-4|many|NA|TRBJ1-1|13
TGTGCCAGCAGTGTCTCGATAAACACTGAAGCTTTCTTT
CASSVSINTEAFF
>TRBV9|many|NA|TRBJ1-3|13
TGTGCCAGCAGCCCGTTGTCTGGAAACACCATATATTTT
CASSPLSGNTIYF
>TRBV7-3|NA|NA|TRBJ1-4|21
TGTGCCAGCAGCTTAAATCTCCCACCCGCGACAGACCCTCTATTTAATGAAAAACTGTTTTTT
CASSLNLPPATDPLFNEKLFF
>TRBV7-2|many|NA|TRBJ1-1|13
TGTGCCAGCAGCTTCAGGGCAAGTGATGAAGCTTTCTTT
CASSFRASDEAFF
>TRBV19|NA|NA|TRBJ2-7|14
TGTGCCAGTAGAGCCACAGGCCTCTCCTACGAGCAGTACTTC
CASRATGLSYEQYF
>TRBV2|NA|NA|TRBJ1-1|14
TGTGCCAGCAACCAGCAGGGATTGAACACTGAAGCTTTCTTT
CASNQQGLNTEAFF
>TRBV4-3|many|NA|TRBJ2-7|14
TGCGCCAGCAGCCAAGAAATACGGGGACGGGAGCAGTACTTC
CASSQEIRGREQYF
>TRBV12-3/TRBV12-4|many|NA|TRBJ2-1|14
TGTGCCAGCAGTTATACCGGGACTGGGTATGAGCAGTTCTTC
CASSYTGTGYEQFF
>TRBV29-1|NA|NA|TRBJ1-1|13
TGCAGCGTTGAACGGGGGATTAACACTGAAGCTTTCTTT
CSVERGINTEAFF
>TRBV20-1|NA|NA|TRBJ2-5|14
TGCAGTGCTAGACCAGGACTGTACCAAGAGACCCAGTACTTC
CSARPGLYQETQYF
>TRBV9|NA|NA|TRBJ2-1|15
TGTGCCAGCAGCGTTGCCGTCAACGATTACAATGAGCAGTTCTTC
CASSVAVNDYNEQFF
>TRBV29-1|NA|TRBD1|TRBJ1-1|15
TGCAGCGTTGAGGGAAACAGGGGGCCGAACACTGAAGCTTTCTTT
CSVEGNRGPNTEAFF
>TRBV5-1|few|NA|TRBJ2-1|15
TGCGCCAGCAGCTTGGGGGGCTACTCCTACAATGAGCAGTTCTTC
CASSLGGYSYNEQFF
>TRBV7-9|many|NA|TRBJ2-2|15
TGTGCCAGCAGCTTAAGGCGGGGGAACACCGGGGAGCTGTTTTTT
CASSLRRGNTGELFF
>TRBV5-3|many|TRBD1|TRBJ2-1|15
TGTGCCAGAAGCATTCCGGGACAGGGATACAATGAGCAGTTCTTC
CARSIPGQGYNEQFF
>TRBV6-1|few|NA|TRBJ1-1|14
TGTGCCAGCAGTGAATCGGGTTGGGGTACTGAAGCTTTCTTT
CASSESGWGTEAFF
>TRBV7-8|NA|NA|TRBJ1-1|14
TGTGCCAGCAGCCCGAGAACCCTTAACACTGAAGCTTTCTTT
CASSPRTLNTEAFF
>TRBV5-6|NA|TRBD1|TRBJ2-7|16
TGTGCCAGCAGGGAAGCCCGGACAGGACTCCCTTACGAGCAGTACTTC
CASREARTGLPYEQYF
>TRBV20-1|few|TRBD1|TRBJ1-2|17
TGCAGTGCTTCCCGATACCGGACAGGAGAATTACACAATGGCTACACCTTC
CSASRYRTGELHNGYTF
>TRBV21-1|few|NA|TRBJ2-7|15
TGTGCCAGCAGCCCCAGAGGTCAACCACAAAGCGAGCAGTACTTC
CASSPRGQPQSEQYF
>TRBV5-4|NA|NA|TRBJ2-3|15
TGTGCCAGCAGCTTGGTCGGGACCGAAGCAGATACGCAGTATTTT
CASSLVGTEADTQYF
>TRBV4-3|few|TRBD1|TRBJ2-7|14
TGCGCCAGCAGCCAGGGGACAGGTCCCTACGAGCAGTACTTC
CASSQGTGPYEQYF
>TRBV7-2|many|TRBD2|TRBJ2-1|16
TGTGCCAGCAGCTTGACTAGCGGGGTCTCCTACAATGAGCAGTTCTTC
CASSLTSGVSYNEQFF
>TRBV7-2|many|NA|TRBJ2-5|13
TGTGCCAGCATCAGGACACCTCAAGAGACCCAGTACTTC
CASIRTPQETQYF
>TRBV9|few|TRBD1|TRBJ2-2|17
TGTGCCAGCAGCGTACACAAAGACAGGGTTCACACCGGGGAGCTGTTTTTT
CASSVHKDRVHTGELFF
>TRBV24-1|few|TRBD1|TRBJ1-2|15
TGTGCCACCAGTGATCCGGACAGGGGACCCTATGGCTACACCTTC
CATSDPDRGPYGYTF
>TRBV9|NA|TRBD2|TRBJ2-3|16
TGTGCCAGCAGCGGAGACAGCGGGGGGGTCACAGATACGCAGTATTTT
CASSGDSGGVTDTQYF
>TRBV20-1|many|TRBD1|TRBJ1-4|14
TGCAGTGCTAGAGCCAGGGGGCTGGGTGAAAAACTGTTTTTT
CSARARGLGEKLFF
>TRBV12-3/TRBV12-4|few|TRBD1|TRBJ1-5|15
TGTGCCAGCACCACGACCGGGACAGGGGCCCAGCCCCAGCATTTT
CASTTTGTGAQPQHF
>TRBV10-2|many|TRBD1|TRBJ1-3|13
TGCGCCAGCACTGACAGGGCTGGAAACACCATATATTTT
CASTDRAGNTIYF
>TRBV9|many|NA|TRBJ2-2|15
TGTGCCAGCAGCGAGATGGGGATGTTCGGCGGGGAGCTGTTTTTT
CASSEMGMFGGELFF
>TRBV20-1|few|NA|TRBJ1-2|11
TGCAGTGCTAGGCAGCAAAATGGCTACACCTTC
CSARQQNGYTF
>TRBV7-3|many|TRBD2|TRBJ2-1|17
TGTGCCAGCAGCTTAACGGTTGGCCTAGCGGGGACTTATGAGCAGTTCTTC
CASSLTVGLAGTYEQFF
>TRBV4-3|many|TRBD1|TRBJ2-5|15
TGCGCCAGCAGCCAAGATTTCAGGGGGCAAGAGACCCAGTACTTC
CASSQDFRGQETQYF
>TRBV11-3|few|NA|TRBJ2-1|12
TGTGCCAGCAGTCTAAGCCCCAGTGAGCAGTTCTTC
CASSLSPSEQFF
>TRBV20-1|NA|NA|TRBJ2-5|11
TGCAGTGCTAGAGCAAAGGAGACCCAGTACTTC
CSARAKETQYF
>TRBV29-1|many|TRBD2|TRBJ2-3|16
TGCAGCGTTGAGACTAGCCGATCCCTATACACAGATACGCAGTATTTT
CSVETSRSLYTDTQYF
>TRBV20-1|NA|NA|TRBJ1-5|14
TGCAGTGCTCAACAGGGACCGCTCGATCAGCCCCAGCATTTT
CSAQQGPLDQPQHF
>TRBV7-9|few|TRBD1|TRBJ2-5|21
TGTGCCAGCAGCTACCCCTCGTCCGGGACAGGGGACCTAATTATTCAAGAGACCCAGTACTTC
CASSYPSSGTGDLIIQETQYF
>TRBV7-2|NA|TRBD1|TRBJ2-1|15
TGTGCCAGCAGCTTAGCAACAGGGGTGGTTAATGAGCAGTTCTTC
CASSLATGVVNEQFF
>TRBV7-2|many|NA|TRBJ1-1|15
TGTGCCAGCAGCGATCCACGGAGGATGAACACTGAAGCTTTCTTT
CASSDPRRMNTEAFF
>TRBV5-5|many|NA|TRBJ2-3|16
TGTGCCAGCAGCTTGTTTGGTGGCCGACGGAGAGATACGCAGTATTTT
CASSLFGGRRRDTQYF
>TRBV5-1|few|NA|TRBJ2-5|14
TGCGCCAGCAGCCGAATACCACACCAAGAGACCCAGTACTTC
CASSRIPHQETQYF
>TRBV20-1|many|NA|TRBJ1-1|13
TGCAGTGCCTTGACAGATTTCAACTCTGAAGCTTTCTTT
CSALTDFNSEAFF
>TRBV5-1|many|TRBD1|TRBJ2-7|15
TGCGCCAGCAGCCTGGGACAGACCTCGAACTACGAGCAGTACTTC
CASSLGQTSNYEQYF
>TRBV19|many|NA|TRBJ2-3|13
TGTGCCAGTAGTCCCTCTTCGGAAAATACGCAGTATTTT
CASSPSSENTQYF
>TRBV20-1|many|TRBD1|TRBJ2-3|13
TGCAGTGCCGTGACAGGGGGCACAGATACGCAGTATTTT
CSAVTGGTDTQYF
>TRBV2|few|NA|TRBJ2-5|13
TGTGCCATCCGGACCCCCCTCCAAGAGACCCAGTACTTC
CAIRTPLQETQYF
>TRBV6-5|few|TRBD1|TRBJ2-7|14
TGTGCCAGCAGTTACTCACAGGGGGCCTACGAGCAGTACTTC
CASSYSQGAYEQYF
>TRBV7-2|many|TRBD2|TRBJ2-7|14
TGTGCCAGCAGCTTGCGGGGGGCGTCCTACGAGCAGTACTTC
CASSLRGASYEQYF
>TRBV29-1|many|NA|TRBJ1-1|14
TGCAGCGTTGAAGAAGGGGGTCTAGGGACTGAAGCTTTCTTT
CSVEEGGLGTEAFF
>TRBV11-2|many|TRBD2|TRBJ2-3|18
TGTGCCAGCAGCTTAGGCAGGCCCACAGCGGGGGACACAGATACGCAGTATTTT
CASSLGRPTAGDTDTQYF
>TRBV7-9|many|NA|TRBJ1-2|13
TGTGCCAGCAGCTTAGACGCGGGGGATGGCTACACCTTC
CASSLDAGDGYTF
>TRBV5-1|many|NA|TRBJ2-3|15
TGCGCCAGCAGCTTGGAGGCGAAAAGCACAGATACGCAGTATTTT
CASSLEAKSTDTQYF
>TRBV7-2|many|NA|TRBJ1-6|15
TGTGCCAGCAGTCCGGGTTCGGTCGTGGGGTCACCCCTCCACTTT
CASSPGSVVGSPLHF
>TRBV7-2|few|TRBD1|TRBJ2-7|15
TGTGCCAGCAGCCCCACCGGGACAGGGATCGACGAGCAGTACTTC
CASSPTGTGIDEQYF
>TRBV20-1|few|TRBD1|TRBJ1-3|16
TGCAGTGCTAGCAGGGACAGCCGAAGCTCTGGAAACACCATATATTTT
CSASRDSRSSGNTIYF